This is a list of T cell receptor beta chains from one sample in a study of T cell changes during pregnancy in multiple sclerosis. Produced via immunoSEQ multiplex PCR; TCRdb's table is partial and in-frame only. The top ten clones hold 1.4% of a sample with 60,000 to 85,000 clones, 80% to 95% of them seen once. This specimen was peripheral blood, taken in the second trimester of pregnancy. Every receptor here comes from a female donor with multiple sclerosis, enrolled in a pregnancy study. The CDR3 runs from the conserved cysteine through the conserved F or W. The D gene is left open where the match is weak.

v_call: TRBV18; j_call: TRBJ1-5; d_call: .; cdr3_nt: TGTGCCAGCTCACCATCCTCCTCAGGGAATCAGCCCCAGCATTTT; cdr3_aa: CASSPSSSGNQPQHF
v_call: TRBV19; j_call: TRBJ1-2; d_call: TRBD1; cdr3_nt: TGTGCCAGTAGTCCTTGGGGACAGGGGGCGCGTGGCTACACCTTC; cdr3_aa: CASSPWGQGARGYTF
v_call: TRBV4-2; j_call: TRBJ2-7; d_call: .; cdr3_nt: TGTGCCAGCAGCCAAGGTAGGACAGAGACCTACGAGCAGTACTTC; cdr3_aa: CASSQGRTETYEQYF
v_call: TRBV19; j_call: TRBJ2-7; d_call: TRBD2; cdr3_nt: TGTGCCAGTAGTGTTCCCATGGTAGCGGGGGCCTACGAGCAGTACTTC; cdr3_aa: CASSVPMVAGAYEQYF
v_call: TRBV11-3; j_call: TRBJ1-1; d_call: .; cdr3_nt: TGTGCCAGCAGCGTACACATGAACACTGAAGCTTTCTTT; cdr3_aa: CASSVHMNTEAFF
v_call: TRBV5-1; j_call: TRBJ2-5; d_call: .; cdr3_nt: TGCGCCAGCAGCTTGGCGGCAGGCCTGCAAGAGACCCAGTACTTC; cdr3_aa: CASSLAAGLQETQYF
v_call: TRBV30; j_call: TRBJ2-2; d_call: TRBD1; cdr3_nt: TGTGCCTGGAGAGGGGACAGGGGGAACACCGGGGAGCTGTTTTTT; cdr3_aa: CAWRGDRGNTGELFF
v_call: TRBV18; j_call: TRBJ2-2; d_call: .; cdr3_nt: TGTGCCAGCTCGCCCATTAGCGCCGGGGAGCTGTTTTTT; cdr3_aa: CASSPISAGELFF
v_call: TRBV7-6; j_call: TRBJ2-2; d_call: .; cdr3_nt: TGTGCCAGCAGCTTAGTAGAATACGGGGAGCTGTTTTTT; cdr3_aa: CASSLVEYGELFF
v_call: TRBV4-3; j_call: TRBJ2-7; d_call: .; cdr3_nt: TGCGCCAGCAGCCAAGTAGCAGAAATATCCTACGAGCAGTACTTC; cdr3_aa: CASSQVAEISYEQYF
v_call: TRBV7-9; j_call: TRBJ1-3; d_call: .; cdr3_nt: TGTGCCAGCAGCTTGGCTTCTGGAAACACCATATATTTT; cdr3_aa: CASSLASGNTIYF